Following are 31 T cell receptor beta chains from one sample sequenced in a study of early T cells in non-severe SARS-CoV-2 infection. MiXCR was run by TCRdb on the 5' RACE reads, yielding one entry per CDR3 protein. Among about 36,000 distinct CDR3 sequences listed, about 5% were seen once. Input material: whole blood. Receptor source: an adult who was a healthcare worker with PCR-confirmed SARS-CoV-2 infection or an uninfected control (not recorded which).

Comment on this clonotype: This may come from a read error, since a much larger clone is one base off. As DNA, the CDR3 is TGTGCCAGTAGTATTGGCTCGGCATTGGGCTACGAGCAGTACTTC. This gives the protein CASSIGSALGYEQYF. The chain recombines TRBV19 with TRBJ2-7; D gene uncertain. Trimming removed 3 bases at V and 3 bases at J, with 15 bases between. Germline loops: CDR1 LNHDA, CDR2 SQIVND (reference sequence). The CDR3 totals 15 residues.

The genes are TRBV18 and TRBJ2-4; the match to TRBD1 covers 8 bases. This CDR3 contains 14 residues. Per germline, CDR1 KGHSH and CDR2 LQKENI. J was trimmed by 5 bases and V by 6 bases; bases with no gene match: 6. CDR3 protein: CASSSTGGENIQYF. DNA of the CDR3: TGTGCCAGCTCGTCAACAGGGGGTGAAAACATTCAGTACTTC.

The table lists this clonotype with many counts. The CDR3 DNA follows: TGTGCCAGCAGCTTTGCAGGGAACACTGAAGCTTTCTTT. It is translated as CASSFAGNTEAFF. V gene TRBV7-9 combines with J gene TRBJ1-1; D not certain. V dropped 3 bases and J dropped 1 base, with 6 bases sitting between them. Germline-derived CDR1 and CDR2 are SEHNR and FQNEAQ (reference sequence). CDR3 length: 13 residues.

This clonotype was counted many times. V and J are TRBV30 and TRBJ1-1, with 9 bases fitting TRBD1. Germline V gives CDR1 GTSNPN, CDR2 SVGIG (reference sequence). J lost 1 base, V lost 0 bases, and 6 bases had no gene match. The CDR3 is 16 residues long. The CDR3, as DNA: TGTGCCTGGAGTGTACCGGGACAGGGCAGGAACACTGAAGCTTTCTTT. Encoded protein: CAWSVPGQGRNTEAFF.

This clonotype was seen ten or more times. This rearrangement joins TRBV6-5 to TRBJ2-5; D remains unclear. The V gene's germline CDR1 is MNHEY and CDR2 SVGAGI. V lost 5 bases, J lost 7 bases, and 17 bases lay in between. The CDR3 is 14 amino acids. CDR3: CASSLDPGRGTQYF. CDR3 coding DNA: TGTGCCAGCAGTCTTGACCCCGGCAGAGGGACCCAGTACTTC.

The chain couples TRBV10-1 to TRBJ2-5; TRBD1 is a possible D gene (6 bases). V was cut by 11 bases and J by 6 bases, with 19 bases left in between. The CDR3 length is 13 residues. The V gene's germline CDR1 is WNHNN and CDR2 SYGVQD (reference sequence). As DNA, the CDR3 is TGCGCCCCAAGACTGGGGGCGCGGAAGACCCAGTACTTC. The encoded protein is CAPRLGARKTQYF.

This clonotype has ten or more counts. The chain employs TRBV20-1 and TRBJ2-7, with 9 nucleotides matching TRBD1. From germline, CDR1 is DFQATT and CDR2 SNEGSKA (reference sequence). J was trimmed by 7 bases and V by 5 bases; bases with no gene match: 6. This CDR3 comprises 12 residues. The CDR3 spells CSAGDRDGEQYF. CDR3 DNA sequence: TGCAGTGCTGGGGACAGGGATGGGGAGCAGTACTTC.

There are many counts of this clonotype. The J gene is TRBJ2-5, the V gene TRBV7-2, with D perhaps matching TRBD2 (7 bases). Trimming left V 5 bases short and J 3 bases short, with 16 bases between. The germline gives CDR1 SGHTA, CDR2 FQGNSA. This CDR3 is 15 amino acids long. CDR3 in DNA: TGTGCCAGCAGCCCTCTAACGGGGGGCGAAGAGACCCAGTACTTC. This codes for CASSPLTGGEETQYF.

The chain couples TRBV11-2 to TRBJ2-3, with 7 bases aligning to TRBD2. Germline assignment: CDR1 SGHAT and CDR2 FQNNGV. This CDR3 has 16 residues. The V and J ends lost 5 bases and 5 bases, in that order; junction bases with no gene match: 13. The CDR3 nucleotides read TGTGCCAGCAGCCAAGGCGTCCACCCGGGGGGAGATACGCAGTATTTT. It specifies CASSQGVHPGGDTQYF. Complete variable domain (other parts from reference TRBV11-2 and TRBJ2-3): EAGVAQSPRYKIIEKRQSVAFWCNPISGHATLYWYQQILGQGPKLLIQFQNNGVVDDSQLPKDRFSAERLKGVDSTLKIQPAKLEDSAVYLCASSQGVHPGGDTQYFGPGTRLTVL.

This clonotype is categorized as large. The chain links TRBV12-3 or TRBV12-4 to TRBJ2-5; D is uncertain. This CDR3 region has 11 residues. The V gene lost 3 bases and the J gene lost 3 bases, with 2 bases spanning the gap. The DNA for the CDR3 is TGTGCCAGCAGTTTTGAAGAGACCCAGTACTTC. Translating gives CASSFEETQYF.

This clonotype was observed at least ten times. V gene TRBV11-3 combines with J gene TRBJ2-7, with D hard to call. Germline-derived CDR1 and CDR2 are SGHNT and YENEEA. There are 14 residues in the CDR3. V lost 1 base and J 3 bases, leaving 10 bases between the germline ends. The CDR3 loop is CASSLVYDDYEQYF. DNA of the CDR3: TGTGCCAGCAGCTTAGTCTACGACGACTACGAGCAGTACTTC. The whole variable domain, filled in from reference TRBV11-3 and TRBJ2-7, reads EAGVVQSPRYKIIEKKQPVAFWCNPISGHNTLYWYLQNLGQGPELLIRYENEEAVDDSQLPKDRFSAERLKGVDSTLKIQPAELGDSAVYLCASSLVYDDYEQYFGPGTRLTVT.

At least ten counts were recorded for this clonotype. The rearrangement uses TRBV28 and TRBJ1-4; D is unresolved. CDR1 MDHEN and CDR2 SYDVKM come from the germline V gene. The CDR3 totals 14 residues. The V gene lost 6 bases and the J gene lost 5 bases, with 13 bases spanning the gap. CDR3 sequence reads: CASSTSEPNEKLFF. CDR3 bases: TGTGCCAGCAGCACCTCTGAGCCCAATGAAAAACTGTTTTTT. Filled out from reference TRBV28 and TRBJ1-4, the complete variable domain reads DVKVTQSSRYLVKRTGEKVFLECVQDMDHENMFWYRQDPGLGLRLIYFSYDVKMKEKGDIPEGYSVSREKKERFSLILESASTNQTSMYLCASSTSEPNEKLFFGSGTQLSVL.

Of note for this clonotype: Compared with germline, one end of the junction differs, possibly owing to a read error. This chain connects TRBV7-6 to TRBJ1-2, with TRBD1 matching over 9 bases. Germline V CDR1 and CDR2: SGHVS, FNYEAQ. The CDR3 length is 15 residues. CDR3 sequence reads: CASSRNPTGGEGCTF. For the CDR3, the DNA is TGTGCCAGCAGCCGTAACCCTACAGGGGGCGAGGGCTGCACCTTC.

At least ten counts were recorded for this clonotype. This chain uses TRBV6-6 with TRBJ2-2; tentatively, D is TRBD1 (5 bases). This CDR3 spans 14 amino acids. V was clipped by 4 bases and J by 7 bases, with 13 bases between them. Germline loops: CDR1 MNHNY, CDR2 SVGAGI (reference sequence). The CDR3 nucleotides read TGTGCCAGCAGTTCCAATCCAGGGTACGGGGAGCTGTTTTTT. Residues: CASSSNPGYGELFF.

Turning to this clonotype: Sequence at one end of the junction differs from germline and may be a read error. V gene TRBV7-7 combines with J gene TRBJ1-6, with 8 bases that match TRBD1. The length of the CDR3 is 19 residues. The germline V gene encodes CDR1 SSHAT and CDR2 FNYEAQ (reference sequence). CDR3 sequence (DNA): TGTGCTAGCAGCTTAGGGAGGGGGACAGGTGGGAATTATAATTCACCCCTCCACTTT. This encodes CASSLGRGTGGNYNSPLHF.

The table lists this clonotype with many counts. This rearrangement joins TRBV7-2 to TRBJ1-2; weak D call: TRBD1 (6 bases). The CDR3 is 15 residues long. V lost 4 bases and J lost 4, with 16 bases in between. Germline lookup yields CDR1 SGHTA and CDR2 FQGNSA. This CDR3 reads CASSSAGASAYGYTF. CDR3 nucleotide sequence: TGTGCCAGCAGCTCCGCGGGGGCCAGTGCCTATGGCTACACCTTC.

Ten or more counts support this clonotype. V and J are TRBV5-5 and TRBJ1-1; no definite D call. V was trimmed by 2 bases and J by 1 base, leaving 6 bases between them. The CDR3 is 13 amino acids. The germline V gene has CDR1 SGHKS and CDR2 YYEKEE (reference sequence). The CDR3 region has the DNA TGTGCCAGCAGCTTTTGGCAGAACACTGAAGCTTTCTTT. Translating gives CASSFWQNTEAFF. The full variable domain, with the rest looked up from reference TRBV5-5 and TRBJ1-1, is DAGVTQSPTHLIKTRGQQVTLRCSPISGHKSVSWYQQVLGQGPQFIFQYYEKEERGRGNFPDRFSARQFPNYSSELNVNALLLGDSALYLCASSFWQNTEAFFGQGTRLTVV.

V gene TRBV19 combines with J gene TRBJ1-5, with TRBD1 identical over 7 bases. The trim removed 1 base at V and 7 bases at J, leaving 7 bases unmatched. The germline gives CDR1 LNHDA, CDR2 SQIVND (reference sequence). The CDR3 is made up of 15 amino acids. The CDR3 nucleotides are TGTGCCAGTAGTATAGCCCGACAGGGACGCCAGCCCCAGCATTTT. It is translated as CASSIARQGRQPQHF.

At least ten counts were recorded for this clonotype. V is TRBV12-3 or TRBV12-4 and J is TRBJ2-2; 12 positions match TRBD1. CDR3 size: 15 residues. The ends lost 6 bases at V and 6 bases at J; junction bases unmatched: 5. The CDR3: CASSIGTGGPGELFF. DNA for the CDR3: TGTGCCAGCAGCATAGGGACAGGGGGCCCCGGGGAGCTGTTTTTT.

This chain uses TRBV30 with TRBJ2-7, with 7 nucleotides matching TRBD1. Germline V gene sequence: CDR1 GTSNPN, CDR2 SVGIG (reference sequence). The CDR3 has 14 residues. Trimming cost V 7 bases and J 2 bases; bases outside gene matches: 11. In nucleotides, the CDR3 is TGTGCCTCCACAACCCGGGACAGAACCTACGAGCAGTACTTC. As protein: CASTTRDRTYEQYF.

The table lists this clonotype with many counts. The chain is built from TRBV6-6 and TRBJ1-2, with a possible D match to TRBD1 (6 bases). The length of the CDR3 is 15 residues. With 2 bases removed from V and 3 bases from J, the gap between germline ends came to 13 bases. Germline lookup yields CDR1 MNHNY and CDR2 SVGAGI (reference sequence). CDR3 sequence (DNA): TGTGCCAGCAGTTACGAAACAGGGCGAGACTATGGCTACACCTTC. This codes for CASSYETGRDYGYTF.

This clonotype appeared many times. The chain combines TRBV19 with TRBJ1-5; D not resolved. Per germline, CDR1 LNHDA and CDR2 SQIVND (reference sequence). The CDR3 covers 12 residues. Trimming pared 6 bases from V and 4 bases from J, leaving 7 bases between. The CDR3 bases are TGTGCCAGTAGCACGGGTAATCAGCCCCAGCATTTT. This encodes CASSTGNQPQHF.

This clonotype was observed a handful of times. CDR3 coding DNA: TGTGCCAGCAGTTCCCCGACAGCCGTTGAAGCTTTCTTT. This sequence encodes CASSSPTAVEAFF. The chain has TRBV12-3 or TRBV12-4 and TRBJ1-1; TRBD1 is a possible D gene (5 bases). There are 13 residues in the CDR3. V dropped 4 bases and J dropped 7 bases, with 13 bases sitting between them.

This clonotype was seen ten or more times. The V gene is TRBV5-1, the J gene TRBJ2-7, with TRBD2 identical over 9 bases. The ends lost 4 bases at V and 3 bases at J; junction bases unmatched: 8. The V gene's germline CDR1 is SGHRS and CDR2 YFSETQ. The CDR3 sequence is 15 residues long. The CDR3 here is CASSLLAGADYEQYF. As DNA, the CDR3 is TGCGCCAGCAGCCTACTAGCGGGCGCCGACTACGAGCAGTACTTC.

This chain links TRBV4-2 with TRBJ2-1, with TRBD2 as a possible D gene (6 bases). CDR1 and CDR2 from the germline V gene are LGHNA and YNFKEQ. This CDR3 comprises 14 residues. Trimming shortened V by 3 bases and J by 7 bases, and 13 bases separated the two germline ends. CDR3 loop: CASSHPGGGNEQFF. CDR3 nucleotide sequence: TGTGCCAGCAGCCATCCCGGAGGAGGGAATGAGCAGTTCTTC.

The J gene is TRBJ1-1, the V gene TRBV19, with D unclear. The CDR3 totals 15 residues. Germline values: CDR1 LNHDA, CDR2 SQIVND (reference sequence). The V end was cut by 1 base, the J end by 1 base, with 10 bases between. Here the CDR3 DNA reads TGTGCCAGTAGTATAGCAACAGCTGGGAACACTGAAGCTTTCTTT. Translation: CASSIATAGNTEAFF.

This clonotype has a count of ten or more. The V and J genes are TRBV5-1 and TRBJ2-1; D is perhaps TRBD2 (5 bases). Germline loops: CDR1 SGHRS, CDR2 YFSETQ. This CDR3 contains 17 residues. V was clipped by 2 bases and J by 1 base, with 16 bases between them. The DNA of the CDR3 is TGCGCCAGCAGCTTCCACGGAGGTGGGCTATCCTACAATGAGCAGTTCTTC. Amino acids: CASSFHGGGLSYNEQFF. The entire variable domain, with the rest obtained from reference TRBV5-1 and TRBJ2-1, is as follows: KAGVTQTPRYLIKTRGQQVTLSCSPISGHRSVSWYQQTPGQGLQFLFEYFSETQRNKGNFPGRFSGRQFSNSRSEMNVSTLELGDSALYLCASSFHGGGLSYNEQFFGPGTRLTVL.

This clonotype was picked up many times. The rearrangement uses TRBV9 and TRBJ2-1; maybe TRBD1 (6 bases). Trimming pared 3 bases from V and 3 bases from J, leaving 13 bases between. Germline CDR1 and CDR2: SGDLS and YYNGEE. CDR3 length: 15 residues. CDR3 residues: CASSGEGQLYNEQFF. The CDR3 region has the DNA TGTGCCAGCAGCGGAGAAGGACAGCTCTACAATGAGCAGTTCTTC.

Many counts were recorded for this clonotype. The CDR3 reads CASSSRPGTGEYYEQYF. The CDR3 DNA sequence: TGTGCCAGCAGTTCCCGGCCCGGGACAGGGGAGTACTACGAGCAGTACTTC. This chain links TRBV6-6 with TRBJ2-7, with 10 nucleotides matching TRBD1. The CDR3 sequence is 17 residues long. CDR1 and CDR2 (germline): MNHNY, SVGAGI (reference sequence). The junction had 12 bases not matched to a gene; V was cut back by 4 bases and J by 3 bases.

This clonotype was counted ten times or more. This chain connects TRBV18 to TRBJ2-1, with unresolved D. The CDR3 is made up of 13 amino acids. Germline V gives CDR1 KGHSH, CDR2 LQKENI. V gave up 5 bases and J gave up 6 bases, with 11 bases separating them. The CDR3 bases are TGTGCCAGCTCATCCCTTAGCTCCAATGAGCAGTTCTTC. Its protein is CASSSLSSNEQFF.

This clonotype came up many times. The chain carries TRBV20-1 and TRBJ2-7, with D hard to call. Germline V gene sequence: CDR1 DFQATT, CDR2 SNEGSKA (reference sequence). V was cut by 5 bases and J by 10 bases, with 21 bases left in between. This CDR3 contains 13 residues. CDR3 amino acids: CSASRSSYLEQYF. In nucleotides, the CDR3 is TGCAGTGCTTCCCGAAGTAGCTACCTCGAACAGTACTTC.